These 30 T cell receptor beta chains share one sample of origin, sequenced in a study of human T cells and chemical hapten exposure. Documented time point: patch test 1, 2 weeks after DPC sensitization. Treatment given: therapeutic diphenylcyclopropenone sensitization with weekly scalp DPC. MiXCR, run by TCRdb on the RACE reads, gives a single entry per CDR3 protein. The table shows 150,000 or so distinct CDR3 sequences, with around 15% occurring only once. The sequencing here drew on whole blood, taken in connection with sensitization to the hapten diphenylcyclopropenone (DPC). The receptors here all came from a woman aged 30 to 39 with alopecia areata. Some clones in this sample may be carry-over from other donors' samples.

This clonotype was seen a single time. One junction end disagrees with the germline gene, perhaps due to a read error. The chain links TRBV28 to TRBJ2-5; possible D gene TRBD2, 6 bases. Per germline, CDR1 MDHEN and CDR2 SYDVKM. CDR3 length: 16 residues. The CDR3 nucleotides read TGTGCCAGCAGTTTCGGGAGTTGGACAAACCAAGAGACCCTGTACTTC. This gives the protein CASSFGSWTNQETLYF.

V is TRBV20-1 and J is TRBJ1-6, with D possibly TRBD1 on 6 matching bases. Between the trimmed V and J ends, which lost 0 bases and 10 bases, there was a span of 16 bases. This CDR3 has 15 amino acids. Germline CDR1 reads DFQATT; CDR2 reads SNEGSKA (reference sequence). CDR3 sequence (DNA): TGCAGTGCTAGAGAGGTGGGGGGGCTTCGATCACCCCTCCACTTT. Translated: CSAREVGGLRSPLHF.

This clonotype was found a few times. The DNA of the CDR3 is TGTGCCAGCAGTACCCAGGGGAGCGAGCAGTACTTC. Protein sequence: CASSTQGSEQYF. The chain uses TRBV2 and TRBJ2-7; tentatively, D is TRBD1 (6 bases). Germline CDR1 and CDR2: SNHLY and FYNNEI. The CDR3 spans 12 residues. Trimming shortened V by 5 bases and J by 6 bases, and 11 bases separated the two germline ends.

The chain uses TRBV14 and TRBJ2-5; 9 bases align to TRBD1. The V gene end was trimmed by 4 bases and the J gene end by 5 bases; junction bases not matched to a gene: 11. The CDR3 runs to 16 residues. The germline CDR1 and CDR2 sequences are SGHDN and FVKESK. DNA for the CDR3: TGTGCCAGCAGCCGCGGGAAAGGACAGGGGACGGAGACCCAGTACTTC. It encodes CASSRGKGQGTETQYF.

This clonotype showed up just a few times. The chain has TRBV7-2 and TRBJ1-6; D uncertain. CDR1 is SGHTA, CDR2 FQGNSA, per germline. CDR3 length equals 16 residues. V gave up 5 bases and J gave up 7 bases, with 18 bases separating them. CDR3 protein: CASSTRRPAENSPLHF. CDR3 in DNA: TGTGCCAGCAGCACCCGCCGCCCCGCCGAAAATTCACCCCTCCACTTT.

The CDR3 spells CASSALAGGATDTQYF. CDR3 in DNA: TGTGCCAGCAGTGCACTAGCGGGGGGGGCCACAGATACGCAGTATTTT. The V and J genes are TRBV28 and TRBJ2-3; 13 bases match TRBD2. V shed 5 bases, J shed 2 bases, and the junction held 4 bases outside the gene matches. The CDR3 contains 16 residues. Germline loops: CDR1 MDHEN, CDR2 SYDVKM.

This clonotype appeared a few times. This chain uses TRBV7-2 with TRBJ2-3, with TRBD2 matching 7 bases. Germline V gives CDR1 SGHTA, CDR2 FQGNSA. This CDR3 is 15 amino acids long. The junction had 5 bases not matched to a gene; V was cut back by 1 base and J by 4 bases. For the CDR3, the DNA is TGTGCCAGCAGCTTAGTAAGGAGCGGGGCAGATACGCAGTATTTT. Protein product: CASSLVRSGADTQYF.

The V call is TRBV5-1, the J call TRBJ2-3; a possible D gene is TRBD1 (6 bases). The CDR3 covers 15 residues. In germline, CDR1 is SGHRS, CDR2 YFSETQ. The V gene lost 0 bases and the J gene lost 1 base, with 9 bases spanning the gap. CDR3 region: CASSLAEGGTDTQYF. The CDR3 bases are TGCGCCAGCAGCTTGGCCGAGGGGGGCACAGATACGCAGTATTTT.

The chain carries TRBV27 and TRBJ1-5; TRBD1 matches 8 bases. CDR1 MNHEY and CDR2 SMNVEV come from the germline V gene (reference sequence). There are 18 residues in the CDR3. With V trimmed by 4 bases and J by 2 bases, 13 bases remained unmatched. DNA of the CDR3: TGTGCCAGCAGTTCGGTAACAGGGGGGATTTATGGCAATCAGCCCCAGCATTTT. As protein: CASSSVTGGIYGNQPQHF.

This clonotype was detected only a few times. A read error may account for a junction end that differs from germline. The rearrangement joins TRBV29-1 to TRBJ2-7; 8 bases map to TRBD1. Germline values: CDR1 SQVTM, CDR2 ANQGSEA. The CDR3 has 12 amino acids. CDR3 amino acids: CSVEESMGQARF. CDR3 bases: TGCAGCGTTGAGGAAAGCATGGGACAGGCTCGCTTC.

The chain recombines TRBV19 with TRBJ2-7; the match to TRBD1 covers 7 bases. Germline V lookup: CDR1 LNHDA, CDR2 SQIVND (reference sequence). The CDR3 is 14 residues long. The V segment lost 4 bases and the J segment 2 bases; nucleotides outside the gene matches: 5. CDR3 amino acids: CASSTRDSPYEQYF. DNA of the CDR3: TGTGCCAGTAGTACCAGGGACAGCCCCTACGAGCAGTACTTC.

This clonotype was observed a handful of times. This sequence joins TRBV6-5 and TRBJ1-1; weak D call: TRBD1 (5 bases). Germline V gives CDR1 MNHEY, CDR2 SVGAGI. V gave up 0 bases and J gave up 1 base, with 12 bases separating them. The CDR3 has 16 amino acids. The chain's CDR3 is CASSYSTRGKNTEAFF. CDR3 bases: TGTGCCAGCAGTTACTCGACGCGGGGCAAGAACACTGAAGCTTTCTTT.

This clonotype was counted only a few times. The chain carries TRBV7-9 and TRBJ2-1, with 10 bases that match TRBD2. With 5 bases clipped from V and 2 bases from J, the junction kept 3 bases outside the gene matches. The CDR3 covers 15 residues. Germline CDR1 is SEHNR and CDR2 is FQNEAQ (reference sequence). This CDR3 reads CASSAGTSAYNEQFF. The CDR3 DNA follows: TGTGCCAGCAGCGCAGGGACTAGCGCCTACAATGAGCAGTTCTTC.

This clonotype was observed a handful of times. The J gene is TRBJ2-6, the V gene TRBV29-1; D is undetermined. With 5 bases removed from V and 4 bases from J, the gap between germline ends came to 9 bases. From germline, CDR1 is SQVTM and CDR2 ANQGSEA. The length of the CDR3 is 13 residues. The CDR3 DNA reads as TGCAGCGTTCTGAGCACCGGGGCCAACGTCCTGACTTTC. Its translation: CSVLSTGANVLTF.

This chain uses TRBV19 with TRBJ2-1, with TRBD1 identical over 7 bases. The germline CDR1 and CDR2 sequences are LNHDA and SQIVND (reference sequence). The CDR3 has 15 residues. The junction had 5 bases not matched to a gene; V was cut back by 3 bases and J by 3 bases. This CDR3 reads CASSMSGQFYNEQFF. The CDR3 nucleotides are TGTGCCAGTAGTATGTCGGGACAGTTCTACAATGAGCAGTTCTTC.

The CDR3 reads CASSLVGGNYGYTF. The DNA for the CDR3 is TGTGCCAGCAGTTTAGTGGGAGGGAACTATGGCTACACCTTC. The gene calls are TRBV28 and TRBJ1-2; D not certain. Germline V gives CDR1 MDHEN, CDR2 SYDVKM. This CDR3 spans 14 amino acids. Between the trimmed V and J ends, which lost 2 bases and 2 bases, there was a span of 9 bases.

This clonotype was seen more than once but under ten times. V gene TRBV7-6 combines with J gene TRBJ2-3; D remains unclear. Germline CDR1 reads SGHVS; CDR2 reads FNYEAQ. There are 15 residues in the CDR3. The V end was cut by 1 base, the J end by 3 bases, with 11 bases between. The CDR3 sequence: CASSLDWGRTDTQYF. CDR3 coding DNA: TGTGCCAGCAGCTTAGATTGGGGTCGTACAGATACGCAGTATTTT.

This clonotype was seen a few times. This sequence joins TRBV20-1 and TRBJ2-3; 11 nucleotides align to TRBD2. The ends lost 5 bases at V and 6 bases at J; junction bases unmatched: 19. Germline CDR1 and CDR2: DFQATT and SNEGSKA (reference sequence). CDR3 size: 18 residues. CDR3 bases: TGCAGTGCTTCCGCCGGGACTAGCGGAACCCCGGCCGCTGATACGCAGTATTTT. Amino acids: CSASAGTSGTPAADTQYF.

This clonotype was seen more than once but under ten times. This chain links TRBV12-3 or TRBV12-4 with TRBJ2-4, with D hard to call. The V and J ends lost 6 bases and 1 base respectively, with 7 bases between them. This CDR3 region has 13 residues. The CDR3 coding sequence is TGTGCCAGCAGAGCCGGGGCCAAAAACATTCAGTACTTC. Translating gives CASRAGAKNIQYF.

This chain links TRBV21-1 with TRBJ2-7; the DNA was not used to check the table's D call, TRBD1. TRBV21-1 corresponds to a pseudogene. The CDR3 covers 17 residues. The CDR3 DNA reads TGTGCCAGCAGCAAAGCCCTGACAGGGAACAACTCCTACGAGCAGTACTTC. Protein: CASSKALTGNNSYEQYF.

The sample holds a few counts of this clonotype. The rearrangement uses TRBV6-5 and TRBJ2-5; D is perhaps TRBD2 (5 bases). Deletions cut 2 bases from V and 5 bases from J, with 15 bases between. CDR1 is MNHEY, CDR2 SVGAGI, per germline. There are 15 residues in the CDR3. Here the CDR3 DNA reads TGTGCCAGCAGTTACGGCAGCCGGGGAAGGGAGACCCAGTACTTC. Translated: CASSYGSRGRETQYF.

This clonotype was seen a few times. V is TRBV12-3 or TRBV12-4 and J is TRBJ1-1; no definite D call. The CDR3 spans 13 residues. V lost 7 bases, J lost 0 bases, and 9 bases lay in between. This CDR3 reads CASTQLLNTEAFF. For the CDR3, the DNA is TGTGCCAGCACCCAACTACTGAACACTGAAGCTTTCTTT.

V usage is TRBV28 and J usage is TRBJ2-4; no firm D call. CDR1 is MDHEN and CDR2 is SYDVKM in the germline V gene. The CDR3 has 15 amino acids. The V end was cut by 5 bases, the J end by 0 bases, with 11 bases between. CDR3 sequence (DNA): TGTGCCAGCAGTCCGATCGAAATAGCCAAAAACATTCAGTACTTC. Its translation is CASSPIEIAKNIQYF.

The chain combines TRBV20-1 with TRBJ2-1, with 7 bases fitting TRBD2. J was trimmed by 5 bases and V by 5 bases; bases with no gene match: 3. Germline V lookup: CDR1 DFQATT, CDR2 SNEGSKA (reference sequence). This CDR3 region has 12 residues. This chain's CDR3 is CSALRGNNEQFF. The CDR3 bases are TGCAGTGCTTTGCGGGGGAACAATGAGCAGTTCTTC.

This chain links TRBV28 with TRBJ2-1, with D perhaps assigned TRBD1 or TRBD2 (5 bases each). Per germline, CDR1 MDHEN and CDR2 SYDVKM. The V end lost 8 bases, the J end lost 10 bases, and 18 bases lay between the germline ends. This CDR3 has 13 residues. In DNA, the CDR3 is TGTGCCAGCCTTTCACGAGGGGTGGGGGAGCAGTTCTTC. Amino acids: CASLSRGVGEQFF. Supplemented by reference TRBV28 and TRBJ2-1, the full variable domain reads DVKVTQSSRYLVKRTGEKVFLECVQDMDHENMFWYRQDPGLGLRLIYFSYDVKMKEKGDIPEGYSVSREKKERFSLILESASTNQTSMYLCASLSRGVGEQFFGPGTRLTVL.

In its sample, this clonotype was seen a few times. The rearrangement uses TRBV5-1 and TRBJ2-7; D is uncertain. The CDR3 has 14 amino acids. Trimming removed 4 bases at V and 2 bases at J, with 13 bases between. CDR1 SGHRS and CDR2 YFSETQ come from the germline V gene. The CDR3 region has the DNA TGCGCCAGCAGCCAGGATCTTACCACCTACGAGCAGTACTTC. It is translated as CASSQDLTTYEQYF.

The chain combines TRBV4-2 with TRBJ1-1; D may be TRBD1 (6 bases). The CDR3 is 16 amino acids. Germline CDR1 is LGHNA and CDR2 is YNFKEQ. The V gene lost 0 bases and the J gene lost 0 bases, with 11 bases spanning the gap. Here the CDR3 DNA reads TGTGCCAGCAGCCAAGAACAGGGAGCCATGAACACTGAAGCTTTCTTT. Its translation: CASSQEQGAMNTEAFF.

The chain employs TRBV6-6 and TRBJ1-5; D is uncertain. CDR3 length equals 19 residues. The germline CDR1 and CDR2 sequences are MNHNY and SVGAGI (reference sequence). With 0 bases removed from V and 0 bases from J, the gap between germline ends came to 18 bases. CDR3 nucleotides: TGTGCCAGCAGTTACTCGGAAAACCGGAAACTCAATAGCAATCAGCCCCAGCATTTT. Its protein product is CASSYSENRKLNSNQPQHF.

This clonotype was counted only a few times. The chain uses TRBV12-3 or TRBV12-4 and TRBJ2-4, with 11 bases identical to TRBD1. This CDR3 has 14 residues. With 6 bases clipped from V and 6 bases from J, the junction kept 4 bases outside the gene matches. The chain's CDR3 is CASSPGQGGNIQYF. CDR3 bases: TGTGCCAGCAGCCCGGGACAGGGGGGAAACATTCAGTACTTC.

In its sample, this clonotype was seen once. This sequence joins TRBV9 and TRBJ2-4; the D gene could be TRBD1 or TRBD2 (5 bases each). Trimming cost V 0 bases and J 7 bases, with 17 bases left between them. The CDR3 runs to 16 residues. Germline assignment: CDR1 SGDLS and CDR2 YYNGEE. CDR3 DNA: TGTGCCAGCAGCGTAGGGCTGGCACTAGGGGTCAACATTCAGTACTTC. Protein sequence: CASSVGLALGVNIQYF.